The clone carrying this T cell receptor beta chain has only a few counts. The sample is drawn from a study of blood T cells in healthy people across ages. Together with a sample-barcoded 5' primer, a J-beta primer mix was included in a second PCR lasting roughly 6 to 12 cycles. TCRdb fed the 5' RACE reads into MiXCR, producing one record per CDR3 protein. The sample yields about 1.5 million distinct CDR3 sequences, approximately 39% seen once. V was pared by 4 bases and J by 3 bases, with 13 bases between. This CDR3 is built from 14 residues. Germline V gene lookup returns CDR1 SGHRS and CDR2 YFSETQ. The sample was blood. This TCR came from a woman aged 18-29 years in good health. V gene TRBV5-1 combines with J gene TRBJ1-2; D might be TRBD1 (5 bases). CDR3: CASSRGEIDYGYTF. The CDR3 DNA sequence: TGCGCCAGCAGCAGAGGGGAAATCGACTATGGCTACACCTTC.